The 24 T cell receptor beta chains reported below all come from one sample, sequenced in a study of CD8+CD57+ T cells in acquired aplastic anemia. TCR beta VDJ and CDR3 were profiled, and genomic DNA was the template. TCRdb called the reads again in MiXCR, with one record for every CDR3 protein. The sample includes around 250,000 distinct CDR3 sequences, 82% seen only once; the top ten take around 40%. Those patients picked for sequencing had displayed CD8+CD57+ cell expansion on flow cytometry. The sequencing input was sorted CD4+, CD8+, or CD8+CD57+ T cells (not recorded which) from PBMCs. These receptors all come from a human donor with aplastic anemia.

Points on this clonotype: One end of the junction does not line up with germline, which may come from a read error. This rearrangement joins TRBV7-8 to TRBJ2-3, with a tentative D call TRBD2 (5 bases). CDR3 length: 14 amino acids. CDR1 is SGHVS and CDR2 is FQNEAQ in the germline V gene. CDR3 in DNA: TGTGCCAGCAGCTTTGATCGAGACCGGACTGCCCTTTCCTTT. Translated, it gives CASSFDRDRTALSF.

The V gene is TRBV2, the J gene TRBJ1-2; the D gene is possibly TRBD1 (6 bases). Trimming cost V 6 bases and J 7 bases, with 9 bases left between them. The CDR3 contains 11 residues. CDR1 is SNHLY and CDR2 is FYNNEI in the germline V gene. CDR3 sequence: CASRQGIGYTF. In DNA form, the CDR3 reads TGTGCCAGCAGACAGGGTATTGGCTACACCTTC.

Comment on this clonotype: At one boundary the junction diverges from the germline segment, which might be a read error. The rearrangement links TRBV15 to TRBJ2-3; no reliable D call. The germline V gene encodes CDR1 LNHNV and CDR2 YYDKDF (reference sequence). The CDR3 totals 14 residues. The CDR3 DNA is TGTGCCAGCAGCTTACCTCGTGGGCCCGCTACGCAGTATTTT. It yields the protein CASSLPRGPATQYF.

Points on this clonotype: Likely a read error: the CDR3 ends without its conserved phenylalanine or tryptophan. Because the CDR3's place on the DNA is in doubt, the DNA is left out and the CDR3 is given as listed by TCRdb. The chain links TRBV7-8 to TRBJ2-3; the table's D call of TRBD1 was not tested on the DNA. Germline values: CDR1 SGHVS, CDR2 FQNEAQ. The CDR3 is made up of 13 amino acids, end residues included. This CDR3 reads CASGFDPDGTALS.

The V and J genes are TRBV7-8 and TRBJ2-7; 13 bases align to TRBD2. Germline assignment: CDR1 SGHVS and CDR2 FQNEAQ. The V and J ends lost 3 bases and 8 bases, in that order; junction bases with no gene match: 4. This CDR3 has 14 residues. DNA of the CDR3: TGTGCCAGCAGCTTCGCACTAGCGGGAGGGAAGCAGTACGTC. Amino acids: CASSFALAGGKQYV.

Comments on this clonotype: This CDR3 is missing its conserved last phenylalanine or tryptophan, likely due to a read error. It is unclear where the CDR3 begins or ends on the DNA, so no DNA is shown, and the CDR3 is as TCRdb lists it. The rearrangement links TRBV7-9 to TRBJ2-3; the tabulated D call, TRBD1, remains unverified against the DNA. From germline, CDR1 is SEHNR and CDR2 FQNEAQ (reference sequence). The length of the CDR3 is 13 amino acids, counting both ends. The CDR3 here is CASSLAGTYAPNV.

Notes on this clonotype: The junction departs from germline at one end; a sequencing error may be responsible. The chain joins TRBV7-3 to TRBJ2-7, with TRBD2 matching over 11 bases. CDR3 length: 14 amino acids. The germline gives CDR1 SGHTA, CDR2 FQGTGA. The CDR3 DNA reads TGTGCCAGCAGCTTAACTCTAGCGGGAGGAGAGACGCACTTC. Translating it yields CASSLTLAGGETHF. Supplemented by reference TRBV7-3 and TRBJ2-7, the full variable domain reads GAGVSQTPSNKVTEKGKYVELRCDPISGHTALYWYRQSLGQGPEFLIYFQGTGAADDSGLPNDRFFAVRPEGSVSTLKIQRTERGDSAVYLCASSLTLAGGETHFGPGTRLTVT.

J is TRBJ2-7 and V is TRBV5-4; TRBD1 aligns across 7 bases. The CDR3 runs to 16 residues. From germline, CDR1 is SGHNT and CDR2 YYREEE (reference sequence). V gave up 2 bases and J gave up 6 bases; unmatched junction bases: 14. The CDR3 spells CASSFTGQANLAEQYV. CDR3 in DNA: TGTGCCAGCAGCTTTACTGGACAGGCGAACCTGGCCGAGCAGTACGTC.

Concerning this clonotype itself: A junction boundary mismatches the germline segment, possibly from a read error. The V gene is TRBV7-6, the J gene TRBJ2-3, with D hard to call. The CDR3 is 14 amino acids. Germline CDR1 reads SGHVS; CDR2 reads FNYEAQ. The CDR3 DNA reads as TGTGCCAGCAGCTTGAGGTGCGATAATTATCCGCACTATTTT. This codes for CASSLRCDNYPHYF.

As for this clonotype: A read error is likely, as this CDR3 ends without the conserved phenylalanine or tryptophan. The DNA is left out, because the CDR3 cannot be placed on it with certainty; the CDR3 is given as TCRdb lists it. The V gene is TRBV7-6, the J gene TRBJ1-2; the table names TRBD1, a call not compared with the DNA. Germline V gives CDR1 SGHVS, CDR2 FNYEAQ. The CDR3 contains 13 residues when both ends are counted. CDR3 sequence reads: CASSPDRLRSPPH.

Points on this clonotype: Its ends do not fully match the called genes, so a read error is possible. The rearrangement joins TRBV7-2 to TRBJ1-2; D unresolved. The CDR3 has 15 residues. Germline lookup yields CDR1 SGHTA and CDR2 FQGNSA. CDR3 DNA sequence: TGTGCTAGCAGCTTACACCCCGGCCGCATCGGTGGCTACACCTTC. Encoded protein: CASSLHPGRIGGYTF.

As regards this clonotype: Its ends do not fully match the called genes, so a read error is possible. The rearrangement joins TRBV7-9 to TRBJ1-6; D ambiguous. There are 14 residues in the CDR3. CDR1 and CDR2 from the germline V gene are SEHNR and FQNEAQ (reference sequence). Here the CDR3 DNA reads TGTGCCAGCAGCTTTGAAAGAAGCAAGTCACCCGTCCACTTT. It is translated as CASSFERSKSPVHF.

The chain combines TRBV7-8 with TRBJ2-2; D is unclear. The V end lost 0 bases, the J end lost 6 bases, and 23 bases lay between the germline ends. The CDR3 runs to 19 residues. Per germline, CDR1 SGHVS and CDR2 FQNEAQ. The CDR3 nucleotides are TGTGCCAGCAGCTTAGCGGGAACTCCCGATACGCAGTATGCCGGGGAGCTGTTTTTT. Translating gives CASSLAGTPDTQYAGELFF. Full variable domain (remainder filled in from reference TRBV7-8 and TRBJ2-2): GAGVSQSPRYKVAKRGQDVALRCDPISGHVSLFWYQQALGQGPEFLTYFQNEAQLDKSGLPSDRFFAERPEGSVSTLKIQRTQQEDSAVYLCASSLAGTPDTQYAGELFFGEGSRLTVL.

The chain employs TRBV2 and TRBJ2-3, with D hard to call. Trimming left V 6 bases short and J 4 bases short, with 8 bases between. The CDR3 totals 12 residues. Germline V gene sequence: CDR1 SNHLY, CDR2 FYNNEI. This CDR3 reads CASSAASDTQYF. CDR3 coding DNA: TGTGCCAGCAGCGCGGCGTCAGATACGCAGTATTTT.

The rearrangement uses TRBV7-4 and TRBJ1-1; D is perhaps TRBD1 (5 bases). The ends were cut back, 7 bases at V and 3 bases at J, with 15 bases in the middle. Germline loops: CDR1 SGHVT, CDR2 SQSDAQ. The CDR3 sequence is 14 residues long. The CDR3 is CASKEFRGDTEAFF. CDR3 nucleotides: TGTGCCAGCAAGGAGTTCCGAGGGGACACTGAAGCTTTCTTT.

On this clonotype: One junction end disagrees with the germline gene, perhaps due to a read error. CDR3 in amino acids: CASSVRGEELTFCF. The CDR3 DNA reads TGTGCCAGCAGCGTAAGGGGGGAGGAGCTGACTTTTTGTTTT. The chain uses TRBV9 and TRBJ2-3; D possibly uses TRBD1 or TRBD2 (6 bases each). Per the germline V gene, CDR1 is SGDLS and CDR2 is YYNGEE. The CDR3 totals 14 residues.

The rearrangement joins TRBV7-9 to TRBJ2-5; perhaps TRBD2 as D (5 bases). This CDR3 is 15 amino acids long. V was cut by 5 bases and J by 4 bases, with 17 bases left in between. CDR1 is SEHNR and CDR2 is FQNEAQ in the germline V gene (reference sequence). Written as DNA, the CDR3 is TGTGCCAGCAGCCTGCGGGTGGGAGCTAGAGAGACCCAGTACTTC. Protein sequence: CASSLRVGARETQYF.

The genes are TRBV9 and TRBJ2-1; no clear D gene. V lost 0 bases and J lost 13, with 20 bases in between. The CDR3 loop spans 15 amino acids. Germline CDR1 is SGDLS and CDR2 is YYNGEE. In DNA form, the CDR3 reads TGTGCCAGCAGCGTAGGGACCGCCCGCAATCATCCCCAGTTCTTC. This sequence encodes CASSVGTARNHPQFF.

This clonotype was observed a few times. The chain is built from TRBV7-8 and TRBJ2-7; a weak D match, TRBD2 (7 bases). The length of the CDR3 is 15 residues. The V gene lost 0 bases and the J gene lost 8 bases, with 17 bases spanning the gap. CDR1 and CDR2 (germline): SGHVS, FQNEAQ. DNA for the CDR3: TGTGCCAGCAGCTTAGCGGGGGGGGCCGATACCCAGCAGTACTTC. It codes for CASSLAGGADTQQYF.

The chain carries TRBV7-2 and TRBJ2-7; possible D gene TRBD1, 6 bases. Germline loops: CDR1 SGHTA, CDR2 FQGNSA. CDR3 length: 18 amino acids. V lost 3 bases and J lost 1, with 22 bases in between. DNA for the CDR3: TGTGCCAGCAGCTTGACAGGAGACGCCGCCGACCGTTCCTACGAGCAGTACGTC. Translation: CASSLTGDAADRSYEQYV.

This chain uses TRBV7-2 with TRBJ2-7; D call uncertain. The CDR3 extends over 11 amino acids. V lost 2 bases to trimming and J lost 4 bases, with 3 bases between them. In germline, CDR1 is SGHTA, CDR2 FQGNSA. CDR3 region: CASSLRYEQYF. CDR3 coding DNA: TGTGCCAGCAGCTTAAGATACGAGCAGTACTTC.

In regard to this clonotype: At one boundary the junction diverges from the germline segment, which might be a read error. This chain's CDR3 is CASSLGVFSEKLF. CDR3 nucleotide sequence: TGTGCCAGCAGCTTAGGTGTTTTCAGTGAAAAGCTGTTT. The genes are TRBV7-2 and TRBJ2-3, with D unclear. The V gene's germline CDR1 is SGHTA and CDR2 FQGNSA. CDR3 length: 13 residues.

This chain uses TRBV2 with TRBJ2-3; a possible D gene is TRBD2 (6 bases). V gave up 5 bases and J gave up 14 bases, with 23 bases separating them. The germline gives CDR1 SNHLY, CDR2 FYNNEI. The CDR3 totals 14 residues. The CDR3 coding sequence is TGTGCCAGCAGTTATGCGGGGATTCCCGATAAGCTGTATTTT. This translates into CASSYAGIPDKLYF.

The gene calls are TRBV20-1 and TRBJ2-5, with D hard to call. This CDR3 comprises 12 residues. The V end was cut by 5 bases, the J end by 7 bases, with 14 bases between. The germline V gene encodes CDR1 DFQATT and CDR2 SNEGSKA (reference sequence). The CDR3 sequence is CSASTIQATQYF. CDR3 nucleotides: TGCAGTGCTTCCACGATCCAGGCGACCCAGTACTTC.